Listed here are 30 T cell receptor beta chains from one sample, sequenced in a study of radiation and T cells in renal cell carcinoma (dated by TCRdb to 2018 to 2021). Preparation of the library involved the immunoSEQ multiplex PCR assay. The source is immuneACCESS, and TCRdb retained only in-frame sequences with V and J called. Part of the clones is not carried over; for the studies checked, unresolved V genes explain less than half of this, and the remainder is unexplained. The table for this sample lists approximately 13,000 clones; around 60% of them were counted only once. In total, the top ten clones hold about an eighth of the sample. This specimen's time point label, interpreted: tumor resected at nephrectomy. Per the publication, the treatment or condition label means: treatment-naive control, cytoreductive nephrectomy. Material: tumor tissue, obtained from a patient whose treatment was nephrectomy without radiotherapy. These receptors all come from a man over 45 with renal cell carcinoma.

This clone came up once. CDR3: CVCTVWGYTF. Here the CDR3 DNA reads TGTGTATGTACAGTCTGGGGCTACACCTTC. The chain is built from TRBV7-9 and TRBJ1-2; no firm D call. CDR3 length: 10 residues. CDR1 is SEHNR and CDR2 is FQNEAQ in the germline V gene (reference sequence).

The chain couples TRBV30 to TRBJ2-6, with D perhaps matching TRBD1 (6 bases). Trimming removed 3 bases at V and 0 bases at J, with 9 bases between. The CDR3 covers 15 residues. CDR1 and CDR2 (germline): GTSNPN, SVGIG (reference sequence). CDR3 in amino acids: CAWRGQSSGANVLTF. Written as DNA, the CDR3 is TGTGCCTGGAGAGGACAGAGCTCTGGGGCCAACGTCCTGACTTTC.

This clone is labeled large. The V gene is TRBV19, the J gene TRBJ1-3; D uncertain. V gave up 2 bases and J gave up 0 bases, with 8 bases separating them. The CDR3 totals 15 residues. Per the germline V gene, CDR1 is LNHDA and CDR2 is SQIVND (reference sequence). CDR3 DNA sequence: TGTGCCAGTAGTATACATCGGGGCTCTGGAAACACCATATATTTT. Protein: CASSIHRGSGNTIYF.

The chain links TRBV10-1 to TRBJ2-1, with 10 bases that match TRBD2. Losses at the gene ends were 8 bases for V and 6 bases for J; bases not matched to a gene: 7. The CDR3 runs to 14 residues. CDR1 and CDR2 from the germline V gene are WNHNN and SYGVQD (reference sequence). The CDR3 DNA sequence: TGCGCCAGCGGTAGCGGGGGGCTAGGCAATGAGCAGTTCTTC. Encoded protein: CASGSGGLGNEQFF.

The V gene is TRBV7-2, the J gene TRBJ1-2; D unresolved. From germline, CDR1 is SGHTA and CDR2 FQGNSA. V lost 2 bases to trimming and J lost 8 bases, with 9 bases between them. The CDR3 consists of 12 residues. DNA of the CDR3: TGTGCCAGCAGCTTAACTTGGAGCGGCTACACCTTC. This encodes CASSLTWSGYTF.

V is TRBV5-4 and J is TRBJ1-1, with 7 positions matching TRBD1. The V segment lost 5 bases and the J segment 4 bases; nucleotides outside the gene matches: 8. The CDR3 covers 14 residues. Germline-derived CDR1 and CDR2 are SGHNT and YYREEE (reference sequence). In DNA, the CDR3 is TGTGCCAGCAGTTTACCGACAGGGTTCACTGAAGCTTTCTTT. Protein sequence: CASSLPTGFTEAFF.

The CDR3 loop reads CAWGGTTGANEKLFF. The CDR3 DNA reads as TGTGCCTGGGGGGGGACGACAGGGGCTAATGAAAAACTGTTTTTT. The chain combines TRBV30 with TRBJ1-4; TRBD1 matches at 8 bases. Looked up from germline, CDR1 is GTSNPN and CDR2 is SVGIG (reference sequence). CDR3 length equals 15 residues. Unmatched junction bases numbered 8, after V lost 5 bases and J lost 3 bases. The whole variable domain, remainder taken from reference TRBV30 and TRBJ1-4, is SQTIHQWPATLVQPVGSPLSLECTVEGTSNPNLYWYRQAAGRGLQLLFYSVGIGQISSEVPQNLSASRPQDRQFILSSKKLLLSDSGFYLCAWGGTTGANEKLFFGSGTQLSVL.

The gene calls are TRBV2 and TRBJ2-2; TRBD2 aligns across 7 bases. The V segment lost 7 bases and the J segment 9 bases; nucleotides outside the gene matches: 11. The CDR3 has 14 residues. Per germline, CDR1 SNHLY and CDR2 FYNNEI. CDR3 DNA sequence: TGTGCCAGCATGGGGGGGAGAAAAGGGCGGGAGCTGTTTTTT. As protein: CASMGGRKGRELFF.

This clone is judged medium-sized (0.01 to 0.1%). The chain carries TRBV5-4 and TRBJ1-2, with 8 nucleotides matching TRBD1. V shed 0 bases and J 8 bases; nucleotides not matched to a gene: 12. The germline V gene encodes CDR1 SGHNT and CDR2 YYREEE (reference sequence). This CDR3 contains 16 residues. The CDR3 reads CASSLALTGALAGYTF. CDR3 DNA: TGTGCCAGCAGCTTGGCTTTGACAGGGGCGCTGGCAGGCTACACCTTC.

This clone was recorded a few times. This sequence joins TRBV9 and TRBJ2-1, with a weak D call TRBD2 (5 bases). From germline, CDR1 is SGDLS and CDR2 YYNGEE. V was clipped by 0 bases and J by 9 bases, with 16 bases between them. This CDR3 spans 15 amino acids. Written as DNA, the CDR3 is TGTGCCAGCAGCGTAGACGGAAGGGCTAGCAGTGAGCAGTTCTTC. It translates to CASSVDGRASSEQFF.

J is TRBJ2-2 and V is TRBV10-1, with D possibly TRBD1 on 6 matching bases. The CDR3 consists of 12 residues. The ends were cut back, 8 bases at V and 2 bases at J, with 6 bases in the middle. Germline assignment: CDR1 WNHNN and CDR2 SYGVQD (reference sequence). CDR3 DNA: TGCGCCAGCGGGGGCAACACCGGGGAGCTGTTTTTT. Translating it yields CASGGNTGELFF.

The chain combines TRBV30 with TRBJ1-2; D ambiguous. The CDR3 is 16 amino acids. Germline-derived CDR1 and CDR2 are GTSNPN and SVGIG (reference sequence). V was trimmed by 3 bases and J by 0 bases, leaving 17 bases between them. In nucleotides, the CDR3 is TGTGCCTGGAGCCCCGGGAGAGTGGTAGCTAACTATGGCTACACCTTC. Its protein product is CAWSPGRVVANYGYTF.

This clone was detected a few times. The chain has TRBV27 and TRBJ2-7; perhaps TRBD2 as D (6 bases). V gave up 3 bases and J gave up 2 bases, with 23 bases separating them. Germline CDR1 reads MNHEY; CDR2 reads SMNVEV (reference sequence). This CDR3 spans 18 amino acids. The CDR3, as DNA: TGTGCCAGCAGTTTCGCCTCGGACCGTGGGGGGTATACCTACGAGCAGTACTTC. This gives the protein CASSFASDRGGYTYEQYF.

In this sample, this clone turned up a few times. The rearrangement uses TRBV6-1 and TRBJ1-1; D call uncertain. The V end was cut by 9 bases, the J end by 0 bases, with 5 bases between. CDR1 and CDR2 from the germline V gene are MNHNS and SASEGT. The CDR3 consists of 11 residues. The CDR3 sequence is CASPMNTEAFF. DNA for the CDR3: TGTGCCAGTCCTATGAACACTGAAGCTTTCTTT.

V gene TRBV14 combines with J gene TRBJ2-7; 15 bases fit TRBD2. CDR1 is SGHDN, CDR2 FVKESK, per germline. The V and J ends lost 4 bases and 8 bases, in that order; junction bases with no gene match: 3. This CDR3 has 14 residues. CDR3 DNA sequence: TGTGCCAGCAGCCCGGGACTAGCGGGGGGACAGCAGTACTTC. Residues: CASSPGLAGGQQYF.

The J gene is TRBJ2-2, the V gene TRBV6-1, with 8 bases lining up with TRBD1. The germline CDR1 and CDR2 sequences are MNHNS and SASEGT. Trimming removed 6 bases from V and 7 bases from J; junction bases left unmatched: 7. The CDR3 totals 14 residues. This CDR3 is CASRGQANHGELFF. As DNA, the CDR3 is TGTGCCAGCAGGGGACAGGCGAACCACGGGGAGCTGTTTTTT.

The rearrangement uses TRBV2 and TRBJ1-3; 7 positions match TRBD1. This CDR3 is 15 amino acids long. CDR1 and CDR2 (germline): SNHLY, FYNNEI. J was trimmed by 4 bases and V by 5 bases; bases with no gene match: 8. The CDR3 DNA is TGTGCCAGCAGTTCTTGGACAGGAAAAGGAAACACCATATATTTT. Its protein product is CASSSWTGKGNTIYF.

This clone was detected only once. The rearrangement links TRBV18 to TRBJ1-6; perhaps TRBD1 as D (6 bases). The germline gives CDR1 KGHSH, CDR2 LQKENI. The V end was cut by 5 bases, the J end by 7 bases, with 15 bases between. The CDR3 is 15 residues long. CDR3 protein: CASSTGDRRNSPLHF. The CDR3 DNA is TGTGCCAGCTCAACGGGTGACAGGAGGAATTCACCCCTCCACTTT. The full variable domain, rest sourced from reference TRBV18 and TRBJ1-6, is NAGVMQNPRHLVRRRGQEARLRCSPMKGHSHVYWYRQLPEEGLKFMVYLQKENIIDESGMPKERFSAEFPKEGPSILRIQQVVRGDSAAYFCASSTGDRRNSPLHFGNGTRLTVT.

This clone was recorded a few times. This rearrangement joins TRBV29-1 to TRBJ1-1; D ambiguous. Germline V gene data show CDR1 as SQVTM and CDR2 as ANQGSEA. CDR3 length: 13 residues. The germline V and J ends were trimmed by 1 base and 1 base, with 7 bases remaining between them. CDR3 DNA: TGCAGCGTTGAAGGTCGCGGGAACACTGAAGCTTTCTTT. This translates into CSVEGRGNTEAFF.

This clone is categorized as medium-sized. The V call is TRBV4-1, the J call TRBJ1-2, with D unresolved. Germline lookup yields CDR1 MGHRA and CDR2 YSYEKL. The V end lost 2 bases, the J end lost 2 bases, and 18 bases lay between the germline ends. The CDR3 runs to 17 residues. The CDR3 here is CASSQSPPDTGNYGYTF. The CDR3 nucleotides read TGCGCCAGCAGCCAAAGCCCACCTGACACGGGGAACTATGGCTACACCTTC.

This clone is deemed large. This chain links TRBV29-1 with TRBJ2-1; D unclear. The germline V gene has CDR1 SQVTM and CDR2 ANQGSEA. V was shortened by 5 bases and J by 5 bases, with 10 bases between the two germline ends. The CDR3 spans 12 residues. CDR3 sequence reads: CSVPLNNNEQFF. For the CDR3, the DNA is TGCAGCGTTCCCCTCAATAACAATGAGCAGTTCTTC.

This clone was seen more than once but under ten times. This chain joins TRBV5-5 and TRBJ2-7; the D is unclear. The CDR3 is 11 residues long. CDR1 and CDR2 from the germline V gene are SGHKS and YYEKEE (reference sequence). V lost 0 bases and J 4 bases, leaving 2 bases between the germline ends. The CDR3 DNA sequence: TGTGCCAGCAGCTTGGCGTACGAGCAGTACTTC. Translating it yields CASSLAYEQYF.

This chain joins TRBV10-3 and TRBJ2-7, with 10 bases lining up with TRBD1. From germline, CDR1 is ENHRY and CDR2 SYGVKD. This CDR3 comprises 14 residues. Trimming at V came to 5 bases and at J to 2 bases, leaving 3 bases not matched to a gene. The CDR3 region is CAISRDRGPYEQYF. CDR3 sequence (DNA): TGTGCCATCAGTAGGGACAGGGGCCCCTACGAGCAGTACTTC.

The chain couples TRBV6-1 to TRBJ2-6; TRBD1 aligns across 7 bases. The germline gives CDR1 MNHNS, CDR2 SASEGT. V lost 6 bases and J lost 4; bases outside the gene matches: 6. This CDR3 spans 15 amino acids. The CDR3 coding sequence is TGTGCCAGCAGGGGCGACAGGGCCGGGGCCAACGTCCTGACTTTC. Translation gives CASRGDRAGANVLTF.

This clone was counted only a few times. J is TRBJ1-2 and V is TRBV5-6, with 8 bases lining up with TRBD1. Looked up from germline, CDR1 is SGHDT and CDR2 is YYEEEE. The CDR3 length is 17 residues. The V and J ends lost 1 base and 2 bases, in that order; junction bases with no gene match: 10. CDR3 sequence (DNA): TGTGCCAGCAGCTTGTATTCGGACAGGGATCCCAACTATGGCTACACCTTC. Its protein product is CASSLYSDRDPNYGYTF.

Written as DNA, the CDR3 is TGTGCCAGTAGTATAAGCAGGGGTGCCAATCAGCCCCAGCATTTT. This translates into CASSISRGANQPQHF. The chain combines TRBV19 with TRBJ1-5, with D maybe TRBD1 (6 bases). Trimming left V 2 bases short and J 3 bases short, with 11 bases between. CDR3 length equals 15 residues. The germline V gene has CDR1 LNHDA and CDR2 SQIVND (reference sequence).

The chain carries TRBV27 and TRBJ1-3, with D perhaps matching TRBD1 (6 bases). CDR1 MNHEY and CDR2 SMNVEV come from the germline V gene (reference sequence). With 5 bases removed from V and 3 bases from J, the gap between germline ends came to 14 bases. The CDR3 runs to 15 residues. The CDR3 bases are TGTGCCAGCAGTATAACAGGGAGGGGTGGAAACACCATATATTTT. Protein sequence: CASSITGRGGNTIYF.

The gene calls are TRBV10-3 and TRBJ2-7; D might be TRBD1 (5 bases). This CDR3 is built from 17 residues. Germline V gene sequence: CDR1 ENHRY, CDR2 SYGVKD. Deletions cut 0 bases from V and 0 bases from J, with 15 bases between. CDR3 sequence (DNA): TGTGCCATCAGTGAGTCCGTTCTTAGACAGTTCTCCTACGAGCAGTACTTC. It translates to CAISESVLRQFSYEQYF.

The V gene is TRBV7-8, the J gene TRBJ1-4, with D hard to call. The CDR3 loop spans 14 amino acids. Germline V gives CDR1 SGHVS, CDR2 FQNEAQ. Trimming removed 4 bases at V and 7 bases at J, with 13 bases between. The CDR3 nucleotides are TGTGCCAGCAGCTCGGGAAGCCTGGGTGAAAAACTGTTTTTT. Translating gives CASSSGSLGEKLFF.

This chain uses TRBV11-2 with TRBJ2-2, with 9 bases matching TRBD1. This CDR3 is 16 amino acids long. Germline values: CDR1 SGHAT, CDR2 FQNNGV. J was trimmed by 6 bases and V by 5 bases; bases with no gene match: 10. In DNA, the CDR3 is TGTGCCAGCAGCCAGGGACAGGGCGCTTTGCCCGGGGAGCTGTTTTTT. Translation: CASSQGQGALPGELFF.